This TCR beta chain came from a study of T cell responses to AZD1222 COVID-19 vaccine. Data came from immunoSEQ multiplex PCR; TCRdb stores just in-frame clones and leaves some out. This table holds about 150,000 clones, approximately 90% found once. Germline V gene data show CDR1 as GTSNPN and CDR2 as SVGIG (reference sequence). The CDR3 consists of 15 residues. The ends were cut back, 0 bases at V and 6 bases at J, with 14 bases in the middle. The chain joins TRBV30 to TRBJ2-2; a weak D match, TRBD2 (6 bases). The receptor was derived from an adult who received the AZD1222 COVID-19 vaccine. The source was peripheral blood, collected 28 days after the second AZD1222 dose. The chain's CDR3 is CAWSVRGNLAGELFF. The CDR3 DNA reads as TGTGCCTGGAGTGTCCGGGGGAACTTGGCCGGGGAGCTGTTTTTT.